The 30 T cell receptor beta chains listed next were all sequenced from one sample in a study of response to subunit inactivated influenza vaccine. TCRdb reanalysed the RT-PCR reads using MiXCR and keeps one entry per CDR3 protein. This table has some 500,000 distinct CDR3 sequences, over 10% appearing once. Sequencing used PBMCs from blood, obtained roughly 6 weeks after vaccination. Receptor source: a middle-aged man who received an inactivated influenza vaccine.

This chain links TRBV6-2 or TRBV6-3 with TRBJ2-1; D possibly corresponds to TRBD1 (6 bases). Germline V gene data show CDR1 as MNHEY and CDR2 as SVGEGT. The V end was cut by 7 bases, the J end by 7 bases, with 11 bases between. CDR3 length: 12 residues. The CDR3 here is CASNRQVNEQFF. As DNA, the CDR3 is TGTGCCAGCAATAGACAGGTAAATGAGCAGTTCTTC.

This clonotype was observed a few times. V usage is TRBV5-4 and J usage is TRBJ2-7; the D is unclear. The CDR3 sequence is 15 residues long. Trimming stripped 1 base from V and 2 bases from J, with 13 bases between. The germline V gene encodes CDR1 SGHNT and CDR2 YYREEE (reference sequence). The CDR3 DNA reads as TGTGCCAGCAGCTTGCACACCGCATCCCCCTACGAGCAGTACTTC. This sequence encodes CASSLHTASPYEQYF.

The J gene is TRBJ2-3, the V gene TRBV7-2, with 10 bases fitting TRBD2. The ends lost 6 bases at V and 6 bases at J; junction bases unmatched: 9. The CDR3 contains 15 residues. Germline V gene sequence: CDR1 SGHTA, CDR2 FQGNSA. CDR3 in DNA: TGTGCCAGCAGACCTAGCGGGGGCCGACGTGATACGCAGTATTTT. Translated: CASRPSGGRRDTQYF.

This clonotype appeared a few times. The rearrangement uses TRBV10-3 and TRBJ2-5, with 10 bases identical to TRBD1. Germline trimming cut 6 bases from V and 4 bases from J; bases unmatched to any gene: 5. The CDR3 contains 14 residues. CDR1 is ENHRY and CDR2 is SYGVKD in the germline V gene. CDR3 sequence reads: CAIRERQGAETQYF. The DNA for the CDR3 is TGTGCCATCAGGGAAAGACAGGGGGCAGAGACCCAGTACTTC.

This clonotype was recorded a few times. This chain joins TRBV13 and TRBJ2-5; 7 positions match TRBD2. CDR1 and CDR2 from the germline V gene are PRHDT and FYEKMQ (reference sequence). The CDR3 runs 17 residues. The trim removed 5 bases at V and 0 bases at J, leaving 12 bases unmatched. The CDR3 spells CASSRAGWLQHQETQYF. The CDR3 nucleotides are TGTGCCAGCAGCAGAGCGGGGTGGTTACAGCACCAAGAGACCCAGTACTTC.

The chain's CDR3 is CASSWIPGQGWDQRTGELFF. DNA of the CDR3: TGTGCCAGCAGCTGGATACCGGGACAGGGGTGGGATCAGAGAACCGGGGAGCTGTTTTTT. The chain employs TRBV7-3 and TRBJ2-2; TRBD1 aligns across 10 bases. The CDR3 is made up of 20 amino acids. The V segment lost 4 bases and the J segment 5 bases; nucleotides outside the gene matches: 19. Germline-derived CDR1 and CDR2 are SGHTA and FQGTGA.

This clonotype was detected only a few times. The chain recombines TRBV9 with TRBJ2-3; 8 bases line up with TRBD1. J lost 2 bases, V lost 0 bases, and 8 bases had no gene match. CDR1 and CDR2 (germline): SGDLS, YYNGEE. The length of the CDR3 is 17 residues. The CDR3 bases are TGTGCCAGCAGCGTAGAGGGGGGACAGGAAGACACAGATACGCAGTATTTT. It encodes CASSVEGGQEDTDTQYF. The full variable domain, with the rest looked up from reference TRBV9 and TRBJ2-3, is DSGVTQTPKHLITATGQRVTLRCSPRSGDLSVYWYQQSLDQGLQFLIQYYNGEERAKGNILERFSAQQFPDLHSELNLSSLELGDSALYFCASSVEGGQEDTDTQYFGPGTRLTVL.

V is TRBV29-1 and J is TRBJ2-6; 7 positions agree with TRBD1. The CDR3 covers 18 residues. Trimming took 6 bases from V and 0 from J; bases not matched to a gene: 14. CDR1 and CDR2 from the germline V gene are SQVTM and ANQGSEA. The CDR3 nucleotides are TGCAGCGTATCTTTCGGGACAGTACTCTCCTCTGGGGCCAACGTCCTGACTTTC. It is translated as CSVSFGTVLSSGANVLTF.

This clonotype was found a few times. J is TRBJ1-5 and V is TRBV2; D is possibly TRBD1 (5 bases). The CDR3 length is 13 residues. V was shortened by 1 base and J by 4 bases, with 5 bases between the two germline ends. Germline V gene sequence: CDR1 SNHLY, CDR2 FYNNEI. CDR3 bases: TGTGCCAGCAGTGAAGACAGGAATCAGCCCCAGCATTTT. It is translated as CASSEDRNQPQHF.

The gene calls are TRBV28 and TRBJ2-7; D gene ambiguous. With 5 bases removed from V and 1 base from J, the gap between germline ends came to 15 bases. Germline values: CDR1 MDHEN, CDR2 SYDVKM. The CDR3 is 15 residues long. CDR3: CASSGIWSSSYEQYF. CDR3 DNA: TGTGCCAGCAGTGGTATTTGGTCTAGTTCCTACGAGCAGTACTTC.

CDR3 bases: TGTGCCAGCAGCTTACTAGTATTGGGACTCTCCTACAATGAGCAGTTCTTC. Translating it yields CASSLLVLGLSYNEQFF. This chain links TRBV7-2 with TRBJ2-1; tentative D call: TRBD2 (6 bases). V lost 2 bases, J lost 0 bases, and 14 bases lay in between. This CDR3 contains 17 residues. CDR1 SGHTA and CDR2 FQGNSA come from the germline V gene.

The gene calls are TRBV12-3 or TRBV12-4 and TRBJ1-2; 8 bases line up with TRBD1. Germline trimming cut 6 bases from V and 9 bases from J; bases unmatched to any gene: 6. The CDR3 is 12 residues long. The DNA for the CDR3 is TGTGCCAGCAGCCCGTCAGGGGGCAGCTACACCTTC. It codes for CASSPSGGSYTF.

The chain carries TRBV6-1 and TRBJ1-6; D not certain. The length of the CDR3 is 13 residues. CDR1 is MNHNS and CDR2 is SASEGT in the germline V gene. Trimming cost V 6 bases and J 5 bases, with 8 bases left between them. The CDR3 region is CASRDLDNSPLHF. CDR3 bases: TGTGCCAGCAGAGATCTGGATAATTCACCCCTCCACTTT.

At least ten counts were recorded for this clonotype. The chain joins TRBV12-3 or TRBV12-4 to TRBJ2-5; no firm D call. This CDR3 contains 13 residues. The V gene lost 4 bases and the J gene lost 0 bases, with 6 bases spanning the gap. This chain's CDR3 is CASSWTNQETQYF. Written as DNA, the CDR3 is TGTGCCAGCAGTTGGACGAACCAAGAGACCCAGTACTTC.

Only a few counts were recorded for this clonotype. This sequence joins TRBV7-9 and TRBJ2-5; D not certain. Germline V gives CDR1 SEHNR, CDR2 FQNEAQ (reference sequence). The CDR3 contains 14 residues. V was pared by 1 base and J by 2 bases, with 8 bases between. CDR3 residues: CASSLGHLQETQYF. The CDR3 DNA reads as TGTGCCAGCAGCTTAGGGCACCTTCAAGAGACCCAGTACTTC.

CDR3 nucleotide sequence: TGTGCCAGCAGTTTATCGGCAGGGGGCGTCTACAATGAGCAGTTCTTC. It specifies CASSLSAGGVYNEQFF. The genes are TRBV12-3 or TRBV12-4 and TRBJ2-1; 8 bases map to TRBD1. Trimming at V came to 2 bases and at J to 3 bases, leaving 6 bases not matched to a gene. CDR3 length equals 16 residues.

The chain recombines TRBV5-1 with TRBJ2-1; 7 nucleotides agree with TRBD1. Germline V lookup: CDR1 SGHRS, CDR2 YFSETQ. V dropped 0 bases and J dropped 7; count of bases not matched to a gene: 7. The CDR3 is 15 amino acids. This chain's CDR3 is CASSLEGQSGNEQFF. The CDR3 DNA reads as TGCGCCAGCAGCTTGGAGGGACAGTCAGGAAATGAGCAGTTCTTC. The variable domain in full, with the rest retrieved from reference TRBV5-1 and TRBJ2-1, is KAGVTQTPRYLIKTRGQQVTLSCSPISGHRSVSWYQQTPGQGLQFLFEYFSETQRNKGNFPGRFSGRQFSNSRSEMNVSTLELGDSALYLCASSLEGQSGNEQFFGPGTRLTVL.

There are a few counts of this clonotype. This rearrangement joins TRBV24-1 to TRBJ2-1, with 13 bases lining up with TRBD2. There are 20 residues in the CDR3. Germline CDR1 KGHDR, CDR2 SFDVKD. V lost 0 bases, J lost 9 bases, and 16 bases stayed unmatched. This CDR3 reads CATSDLPGRALAGGQGEQFF. CDR3 coding DNA: TGTGCCACCAGTGATTTGCCGGGTCGGGCACTAGCGGGAGGGCAAGGTGAGCAGTTCTTC.

The chain is built from TRBV7-6 and TRBJ2-3; 8 bases agree with TRBD1. The CDR3 is made up of 15 amino acids. V gave up 4 bases and J gave up 2 bases; unmatched junction bases: 5. Germline assignment: CDR1 SGHVS and CDR2 FNYEAQ. The CDR3 DNA reads TGTGCCAGCAGCTCGACAGGGGTTTACACAGATACGCAGTATTTT. Its translation is CASSSTGVYTDTQYF. The complete variable domain, with remaining parts taken from reference TRBV7-6 and TRBJ2-3, reads GAGVSQSPRYKVTKRGQDVALRCDPISGHVSLYWYRQALGQGPEFLTYFNYEAQQDKSGLPNDRFSAERPEGSISTLTIQRTEQRDSAMYRCASSSTGVYTDTQYFGPGTRLTVL.

V gene TRBV27 combines with J gene TRBJ2-1; 7 nucleotides agree with TRBD1. This CDR3 comprises 14 residues. V gave up 2 bases and J gave up 6 bases; unmatched junction bases: 4. In germline, CDR1 is MNHEY, CDR2 SMNVEV (reference sequence). CDR3 region: CASSLRGGLNEQFF. The CDR3 DNA reads TGTGCCAGCAGTTTAAGAGGGGGCCTCAATGAGCAGTTCTTC.

The V and J genes are TRBV20-1 and TRBJ1-1, with unresolved D. CDR1 is DFQATT and CDR2 is SNEGSKA in the germline V gene (reference sequence). The CDR3 runs to 13 residues. Trimming took off 0 bases at V and 7 bases at J, with 12 bases between the two ends. CDR3 bases: TGCAGTGCTAGAGATCCCGACCAACTTGAAGCTTTCTTT. Protein product: CSARDPDQLEAFF.

This chain connects TRBV2 to TRBJ1-5, with D possibly TRBD1 on 5 matching bases. The CDR3 spans 15 residues. Trimming stripped 4 bases from V and 5 bases from J, with 15 bases between. Germline values: CDR1 SNHLY, CDR2 FYNNEI. The CDR3: CASSVGTSWDQPQHF. The CDR3 region has the DNA TGTGCCAGCAGTGTTGGGACCTCGTGGGATCAGCCCCAGCATTTT.

A few counts support this clonotype. V gene TRBV5-1 combines with J gene TRBJ2-7, with D perhaps given as TRBD1 or TRBD2 (6 bases each). V was shortened by 4 bases and J by 2 bases, with 16 bases between the two germline ends. This CDR3 has 15 amino acids. In germline, CDR1 is SGHRS, CDR2 YFSETQ. This chain's CDR3 is CASSPLGGDTYEQYF. The DNA of the CDR3 is TGCGCCAGCAGCCCCCTAGGAGGGGACACCTACGAGCAGTACTTC.

The rearrangement uses TRBV2 and TRBJ2-3; D might be TRBD2 (6 bases). The V end was cut by 7 bases, the J end by 1 base, with 15 bases between. CDR3 length: 15 residues. CDR1 and CDR2 (germline): SNHLY, FYNNEI. The CDR3 bases are TGTGCCAGCATTTTTTTACCGGGGGGCACAGATACGCAGTATTTT. It encodes CASIFLPGGTDTQYF.

The chain links TRBV6-2 or TRBV6-3 to TRBJ2-1, with D unclear. Germline V CDR1 and CDR2: MNHEY, SVGEGT. The CDR3 length is 14 residues. Trimming left V 8 bases short and J 2 bases short, with 13 bases between. This CDR3 reads CASFPGGTYNEQFF. In DNA form, the CDR3 reads TGTGCCAGCTTTCCCGGCGGAACCTACAATGAGCAGTTCTTC.

This clonotype turned up a few times. The chain couples TRBV5-1 to TRBJ1-2; 11 bases fit TRBD1. J was trimmed by 7 bases and V by 4 bases; bases with no gene match: 12. Per germline, CDR1 SGHRS and CDR2 YFSETQ. The length of the CDR3 is 16 residues. The DNA for the CDR3 is TGCGCCAGCAGCCCCGGGTTGGACAGGGGGCGAGGTGGCTACACCTTC. This encodes CASSPGLDRGRGGYTF.

The CDR3 nucleotides are TGCGCCAGCAGCCGGACGGACGATTACGAGCAGTACTTC. Protein: CASSRTDDYEQYF. The rearrangement links TRBV4-1 to TRBJ2-7; D gene uncertain. The CDR3 extends over 13 amino acids. The ends were cut back, 4 bases at V and 4 bases at J, with 11 bases in the middle. Germline assignment: CDR1 MGHRA and CDR2 YSYEKL.

This clonotype was observed at least ten times. The V call is TRBV28, the J call TRBJ2-7; 7 positions agree with TRBD2. V was clipped by 0 bases and J by 6 bases; unmatched bases: 5. CDR3 length: 14 amino acids. Germline assignment: CDR1 MDHEN and CDR2 SYDVKM. CDR3 region: CASSLWRRGVEQYF. CDR3 nucleotides: TGTGCCAGCAGTTTATGGCGCCGGGGGGTCGAGCAGTACTTC.

The V gene is TRBV4-2, the J gene TRBJ2-3; possibly TRBD1 for D (5 bases). Germline CDR1 reads LGHNA; CDR2 reads YNFKEQ. V shed 1 base and J shed 3 bases, with 11 bases lying between them. This CDR3 contains 15 residues. As DNA, the CDR3 is TGTGCCAGCAGCCAAGGGGGCCAGAGAACAGATACGCAGTATTTT. Translated: CASSQGGQRTDTQYF.

This clonotype came up a few times. The rearrangement uses TRBV7-6 and TRBJ2-3, with 7 nucleotides matching TRBD2. J lost 2 bases, V lost 2 bases, and 7 bases had no gene match. This CDR3 spans 16 amino acids. Germline assignment: CDR1 SGHVS and CDR2 FNYEAQ. CDR3 sequence: CASSLKGEGFTDTQYF. The CDR3 bases are TGTGCCAGCAGCTTAAAAGGGGAGGGATTCACAGATACGCAGTATTTT.